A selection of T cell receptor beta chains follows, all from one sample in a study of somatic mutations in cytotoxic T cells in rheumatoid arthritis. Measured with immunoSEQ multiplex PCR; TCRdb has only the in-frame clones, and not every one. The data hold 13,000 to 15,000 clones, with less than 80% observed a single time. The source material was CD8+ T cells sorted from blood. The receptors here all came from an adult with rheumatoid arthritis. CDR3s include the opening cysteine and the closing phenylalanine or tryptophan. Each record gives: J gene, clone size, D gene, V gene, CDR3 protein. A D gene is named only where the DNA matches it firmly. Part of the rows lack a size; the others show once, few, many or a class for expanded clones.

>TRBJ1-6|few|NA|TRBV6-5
CASSYLRDGNSPLHF
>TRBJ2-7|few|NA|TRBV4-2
CASSQDPPYEQYF
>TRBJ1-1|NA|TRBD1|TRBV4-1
CASSQEKGATTEAFF
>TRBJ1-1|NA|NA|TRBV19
CASVGATNTEAFF
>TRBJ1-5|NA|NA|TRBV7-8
CASSREPGILQPQHF
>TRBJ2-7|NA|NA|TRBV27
CASSEDRRGEQYF
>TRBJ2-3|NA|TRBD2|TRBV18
CASPHDPSGETDTQYF
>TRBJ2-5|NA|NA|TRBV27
CASSPIRDQETQYF
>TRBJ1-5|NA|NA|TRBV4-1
CASSQPGADSPQHF
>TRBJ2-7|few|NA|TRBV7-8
CASSYPDSYEQYF
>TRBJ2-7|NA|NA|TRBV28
CAISEVGDEQYF
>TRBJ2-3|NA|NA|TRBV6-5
CASSPWGGDTDTQYF
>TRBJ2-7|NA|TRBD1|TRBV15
CATSGDRGPSYEQYF
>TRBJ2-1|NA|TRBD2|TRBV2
CASSEAGGQYNEQFF
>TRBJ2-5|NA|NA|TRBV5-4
CASSFLTGQETQYF
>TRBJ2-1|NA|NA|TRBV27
CVRQTIDLGDEQFF
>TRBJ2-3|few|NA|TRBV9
CASSVNTNTDTQYF
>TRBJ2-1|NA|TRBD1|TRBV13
CASSMGQPGYNEQFF
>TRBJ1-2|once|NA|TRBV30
CASPASDYGYTF
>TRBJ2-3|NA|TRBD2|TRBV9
CASSVAGGRADTQYF
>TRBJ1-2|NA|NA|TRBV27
CASSHTGRGYGYTF
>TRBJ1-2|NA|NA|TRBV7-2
CASSFWGSDYGYTF
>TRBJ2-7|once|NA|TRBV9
CASSVGHLSSYEQYF
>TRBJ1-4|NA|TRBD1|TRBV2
CASSNGQGTTNEKLFF
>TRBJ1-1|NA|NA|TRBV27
CASSWGNPNTEAFF
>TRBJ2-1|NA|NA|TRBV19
CASSMGSVNEQFF
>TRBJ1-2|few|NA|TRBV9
CASSVGGGGYTF
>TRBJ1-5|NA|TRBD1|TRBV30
CAWSRSRDRPNQPQHF
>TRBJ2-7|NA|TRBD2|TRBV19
CASSIQGGQSYEQYF
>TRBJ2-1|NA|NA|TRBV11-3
CASSARIGDSYNEQFF
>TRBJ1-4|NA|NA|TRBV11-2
CASSPPTPLTEKLFF
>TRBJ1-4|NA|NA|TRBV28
CASNPDRAQAPNEKLFF
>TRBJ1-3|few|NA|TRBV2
CASSEAPSAFSGNTIYF
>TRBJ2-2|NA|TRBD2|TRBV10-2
CASNLAGANTGELFF
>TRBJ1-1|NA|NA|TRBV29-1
CSVEDPGRGAFF
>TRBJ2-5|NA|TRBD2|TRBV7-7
CASSLGRRLAGGAGETQYF
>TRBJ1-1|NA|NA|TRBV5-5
CASSLWGDLVAFF
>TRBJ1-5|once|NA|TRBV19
CASSKQGAQPQHF
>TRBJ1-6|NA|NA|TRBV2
CASSVSAAKSLHF
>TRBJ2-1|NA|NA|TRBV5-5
CASSGGASSYNEQFF
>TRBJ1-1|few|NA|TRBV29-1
CSVEGVENTEAFF
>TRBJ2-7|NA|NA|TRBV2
CASSEAAGVSEQYF
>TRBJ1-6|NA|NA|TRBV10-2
CASSEWDSPLHF
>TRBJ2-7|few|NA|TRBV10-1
CASSESRAGVPYEQYF
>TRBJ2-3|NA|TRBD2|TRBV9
CASSPRLAGITDTQYF
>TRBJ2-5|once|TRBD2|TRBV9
CASSPSGLAEETQYF
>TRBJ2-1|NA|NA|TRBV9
CASSVNLREAHNEQFF
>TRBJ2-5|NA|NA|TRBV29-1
CSVSFGTLGRTYQETQYF
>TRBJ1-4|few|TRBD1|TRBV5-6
CATASGGEKLFF
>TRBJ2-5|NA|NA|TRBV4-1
CASSQTARQETQYF
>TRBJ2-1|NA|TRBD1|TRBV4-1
CASGWGTGGFYNEQFF
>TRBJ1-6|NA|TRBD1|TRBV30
CAWSPMADFLGQAPDYNSPLHF
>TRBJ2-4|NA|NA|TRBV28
CASRTTVAKNIQYF
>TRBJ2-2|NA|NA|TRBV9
CASSLEGYTGELFF
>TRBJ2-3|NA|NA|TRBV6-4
CASSDSKGGTDTQYF
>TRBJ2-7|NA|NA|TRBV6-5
CASSIGGITPYEQYF
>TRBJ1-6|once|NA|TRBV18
CASSPRETNSPLHF
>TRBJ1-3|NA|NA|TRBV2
CASNNPSGNTIYF
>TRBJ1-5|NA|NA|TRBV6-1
CASSDHLQSSNQPQHF